This T cell receptor (beta chain) derives from a study of OX40 agonist ivuxolimab in advanced cancers. Study background: Hepatocellular carcinoma, melanoma, renal cell or head and neck cancer occurred in dose-escalation patients.

This clone appeared a single time. CDR1 SGHTA and CDR2 FQGTGA come from the germline V gene. There are 16 residues in the CDR3. Trimming cost V 1 base and J 2 bases, with 14 bases left between them. Method: immunoSEQ multiplex PCR; TCRdb's copy keeps in-frame clones and lacks some. The sample includes more than 85,000 clones, about 91% of them seen just once. Sequencing used CD4+ or CD8+ T cells sorted from blood, obtained in a trial of the OX40 agonist ivuxolimab. V usage is TRBV7-3 and J usage is TRBJ2-5; maybe TRBD2 (7 bases). The source of this sequence is an adult with an advanced solid tumor such as melanoma, head and neck, liver or kidney cancer. CDR3 coding DNA: TGTGCCAGCAGCTTAAGTCAAGGGGGGGCACAAGAGACCCAGTACTTC. Translating it yields CASSLSQGGAQETQYF.